The 4 T cell receptor beta chains reported below all come from one sample, sequenced in a study of OX40 agonist ivuxolimab in advanced cancers. Data came from immunoSEQ multiplex PCR; TCRdb stores just in-frame clones and leaves some out. Among more than 40,000 clones listed, roughly 88% were seen once. Sequenced material: CD4+ or CD8+ T cells sorted from blood, taken in a trial of the OX40 agonist ivuxolimab. Receptors were obtained from an adult with an advanced solid tumor such as melanoma, head and neck, liver or kidney cancer.

The chain's CDR3 is CATSRTDSYDEQYF. The CDR3 nucleotides read TGTGCCACCAGCAGAACGGACAGTTATGATGAGCAGTACTTC. The chain uses TRBV15 and TRBJ2-7; D may be TRBD1 (6 bases). Deletions cut 2 bases from V and 7 bases from J, with 15 bases between. Germline V gene sequence: CDR1 LNHNV, CDR2 YYDKDF (reference sequence). The CDR3 loop spans 14 amino acids. Full variable domain (missing parts from reference TRBV15 and TRBJ2-7): DAMVIQNPRYQVTQFGKPVTLSCSQTLNHNVMYWYQQKSSQAPKLLFHYYDKDFNNEADTPDNFQSRRPNTSFCFLDIRSPGLGDTAMYLCATSRTDSYDEQYFGPGTRLTVT.

The chain couples TRBV6-5 to TRBJ2-7; 11 bases fit TRBD1. V dropped 0 bases and J dropped 3; count of bases not matched to a gene: 1. Germline values: CDR1 MNHEY, CDR2 SVGAGI. The length of the CDR3 is 15 residues. CDR3 nucleotides: TGTGCCAGCAGTTACTCGGGGACAGGGGGCTACGAGCAGTACTTC. This translates into CASSYSGTGGYEQYF.

This chain connects TRBV27 to TRBJ1-2; TRBD1 aligns across 7 bases. Germline CDR1 and CDR2: MNHEY and SMNVEV (reference sequence). This CDR3 comprises 13 residues. With 6 bases clipped from V and 3 bases from J, the junction kept 4 bases outside the gene matches. The CDR3 spells CASSFGTDYGYTF. The CDR3 region has the DNA TGTGCCAGCAGCTTCGGGACAGACTATGGCTACACCTTC.

The V gene is TRBV7-9, the J gene TRBJ2-1, with D uncertain. This CDR3 has 18 amino acids. The germline CDR1 and CDR2 sequences are SEHNR and FQNEAQ (reference sequence). The V and J ends lost 0 bases and 1 base respectively, with 16 bases between them. CDR3 sequence reads: CASSLAYDSRASYNEQFF. In DNA form, the CDR3 reads TGTGCCAGCAGCTTAGCGTACGATAGTAGAGCGTCCTACAATGAGCAGTTCTTC.